This TCR beta chain came from a study of radiotherapy plus CTLA-4 blockade in lung cancer. Study-level information: 18% of patients responded objectively, and roughly 31% achieved disease control. Whole-study results and caveats: TCR clones from tumors expanded in blood after radiotherapy plus ipilimumab.

Concerning this clone itself: Its target is unknown.

The V and J ends lost 3 bases and 4 bases respectively, with 6 bases between them. The length of the CDR3 is 12 residues. Looked up from germline, CDR1 is SEHNR and CDR2 is FQNEAQ (reference sequence). Data came from immunoSEQ multiplex PCR; TCRdb stores just in-frame clones and leaves some out. Here the sample spans around 99,000 clones, just over 85% being singletons. This receptor was taken from a human donor with non-small cell lung cancer that progressed on radiotherapy plus ipilimumab. The sequences come from peripheral blood, collected from a patient treated with radiotherapy plus ipilimumab. V and J are TRBV7-9 and TRBJ2-5, with D uncertain. CDR3 loop: CASSFSLETQYF. The DNA for the CDR3 is TGTGCCAGCAGCTTTAGTCTAGAGACCCAGTACTTC.